These 21 T cell receptor beta chains originate from one sample sequenced in a study of shared clonotypes between healthy human individuals. The method was immunoSEQ multiplex PCR; TCRdb's version includes in-frame clones alone and lacks a portion of them. The sample comprises a few million clones, around 93% of which are singletons, and 1.5% to 2% rests with the top ten. Naive CD8 populations comprised CD45RO-negative cells positively selected for CCR7, excluding terminally differentiated effector memory CD45RA+ cells. Sequenced input: naive CD8+ T cells from PBMCs. Every receptor here comes from a man aged 18 to 35 in good health. Some clones in this sample may be carry-over from other donors' samples.

This chain's CDR3 is CASSPGLGSYEQYF. The CDR3 coding sequence is TGCGCCAGCAGCCCGGGGTTAGGCTCTTACGAGCAGTACTTC. The chain has TRBV4-3 and TRBJ2-7; perhaps TRBD2 as D (5 bases). The V and J ends lost 4 bases and 4 bases respectively, with 14 bases between them. Germline values: CDR1 LGHNA, CDR2 YSLEER. The CDR3 sequence is 14 residues long.

This chain joins TRBV27 and TRBJ2-7; the match to TRBD1 covers 9 bases. The CDR3 is 15 amino acids. Germline trimming cut 5 bases from V and 3 bases from J; bases unmatched to any gene: 8. The germline CDR1 and CDR2 sequences are MNHEY and SMNVEV (reference sequence). The CDR3 spells CASSPRGTGNYEQYF. The CDR3 DNA follows: TGTGCCAGCAGTCCCCGGGGGACAGGGAACTACGAGCAGTACTTC.

J is TRBJ2-1 and V is TRBV19, with 7 positions matching TRBD1. The V and J ends lost 8 bases and 2 bases, in that order; junction bases with no gene match: 9. The CDR3 covers 15 residues. The V gene's germline CDR1 is LNHDA and CDR2 SQIVND (reference sequence). The CDR3: CASDPTGEPYNEQFF. In nucleotides, the CDR3 is TGTGCCAGTGATCCAACAGGGGAGCCCTACAATGAGCAGTTCTTC.

This clone was seen only once. This chain joins TRBV5-4 and TRBJ2-1; D is unresolved. Trimming left V 4 bases short and J 0 bases short, with 14 bases between. Germline V gene data show CDR1 as SGHNT and CDR2 as YYREEE (reference sequence). This CDR3 region has 16 residues. CDR3 protein: CASSPTLRSSYNEQFF. CDR3 nucleotide sequence: TGTGCCAGCAGCCCGACCTTACGGAGCTCCTACAATGAGCAGTTCTTC.

The chain links TRBV5-4 to TRBJ2-7; 11 bases line up with TRBD2. CDR1 and CDR2 (germline): SGHNT, YYREEE (reference sequence). Germline trimming cut 0 bases from V and 7 bases from J; bases unmatched to any gene: 9. This CDR3 comprises 16 residues. CDR3 in DNA: TGTGCCAGCAGCTTGGGGGGACTAGCGGCTCTTGGGGAGCAGTACTTC. It is translated as CASSLGGLAALGEQYF.

The chain combines TRBV7-2 with TRBJ2-7, with a tentative D call TRBD1 (6 bases). Germline V gives CDR1 SGHTA, CDR2 FQGNSA. The CDR3 is made up of 15 amino acids. The V gene lost 3 bases and the J gene lost 3 bases, with 15 bases spanning the gap. The CDR3 sequence is CASSFTGTSRYEQYF. CDR3 in DNA: TGTGCCAGCAGCTTTACCGGGACAAGCCGCTACGAGCAGTACTTC.

As regards this clone: Other nucleotide sequences in the sample specify the same CDR3. The rearrangement uses TRBV4-1 and TRBJ1-5; weak D call: TRBD1 (5 bases). The CDR3 length is 16 residues. Germline values: CDR1 MGHRA, CDR2 YSYEKL. The germline V and J ends were trimmed by 1 base and 5 bases, with 15 bases remaining between them. This CDR3 is CASSQGGPGPYQPQHF. DNA of the CDR3: TGCGCCAGCAGCCAAGGGGGCCCGGGACCTTATCAGCCCCAGCATTTT.

This sequence joins TRBV2 and TRBJ2-1; D is unresolved. In germline, CDR1 is SNHLY, CDR2 FYNNEI. CDR3 length: 14 amino acids. V was trimmed by 2 bases and J by 7 bases, leaving 12 bases between them. CDR3: CASSEIFRANEQFF. CDR3 nucleotide sequence: TGTGCCAGCAGTGAAATCTTCCGGGCGAATGAGCAGTTCTTC.

This chain links TRBV4-1 with TRBJ2-2; 9 positions agree with TRBD1. The CDR3 runs to 17 residues. The V segment lost 2 bases and the J segment 8 bases; nucleotides outside the gene matches: 12. Germline lookup yields CDR1 MGHRA and CDR2 YSYEKL. The CDR3 loop reads CASSQLHRDRASGELFF. The CDR3 DNA sequence: TGCGCCAGCAGCCAATTACACCGGGACAGGGCGTCAGGGGAGCTGTTTTTT.

The chain uses TRBV7-9 and TRBJ2-2; 9 bases agree with TRBD1. The CDR3 totals 19 residues. After removal of 5 bases from V and 4 bases from J, the junction contained 17 bases not matched to a gene. Germline assignment: CDR1 SEHNR and CDR2 FQNEAQ (reference sequence). The CDR3, as DNA: TGTGCCAGCAGCGACGATCCCTTAGGACAGGGGAGTAGCACCGGGGAGCTGTTTTTT. It is translated as CASSDDPLGQGSSTGELFF.

The V and J genes are TRBV11-2 and TRBJ2-7; D perhaps matches TRBD2 (6 bases). Germline loops: CDR1 SGHAT, CDR2 FQNNGV. Deletions cut 3 bases from V and 0 bases from J, with 9 bases between. The CDR3 runs to 14 residues. The CDR3 region is CASSFGAGSYEQYF. The CDR3 bases are TGTGCCAGCAGCTTTGGAGCGGGCTCCTACGAGCAGTACTTC. Full variable domain (rest looked up from reference TRBV11-2 and TRBJ2-7): EAGVAQSPRYKIIEKRQSVAFWCNPISGHATLYWYQQILGQGPKLLIQFQNNGVVDDSQLPKDRFSAERLKGVDSTLKIQPAKLEDSAVYLCASSFGAGSYEQYFGPGTRLTVT.

The V and J genes are TRBV28 and TRBJ2-2; the match to TRBD2 covers 13 bases. CDR1 is MDHEN and CDR2 is SYDVKM in the germline V gene. This CDR3 contains 16 residues. J was trimmed by 6 bases and V by 5 bases; bases with no gene match: 6. The CDR3 DNA sequence: TGTGCCAGCAGTCCACGACTAGCGGGAGGTTCCGGGGAGCTGTTTTTT. It encodes CASSPRLAGGSGELFF.

This chain uses TRBV7-2 with TRBJ2-2; D not resolved. The germline V gene has CDR1 SGHTA and CDR2 FQGNSA. V was pared by 1 base and J by 7 bases, with 4 bases between. This CDR3 is 12 amino acids long. The CDR3 DNA follows: TGTGCCAGCAGCTTAGTAGGCGGGGAGCTGTTTTTT. The encoded protein is CASSLVGGELFF.

The chain carries TRBV27 and TRBJ1-2; maybe TRBD1 (6 bases). The V end was cut by 6 bases, the J end by 2 bases, with 16 bases between. Germline V CDR1 and CDR2: MNHEY, SMNVEV (reference sequence). CDR3 length equals 15 residues. As DNA, the CDR3 is TGTGCCAGCAGACCCGGGACACAAGGCAACTATGGCTACACCTTC. Amino acids: CASRPGTQGNYGYTF.

The chain employs TRBV28 and TRBJ2-4, with D perhaps given as TRBD1 or TRBD2 (5 bases each). The CDR3 loop spans 14 amino acids. From germline, CDR1 is MDHEN and CDR2 SYDVKM. Trimming left V 2 bases short and J 6 bases short, with 11 bases between. The CDR3 bases are TGTGCCAGCAGTTTAGAGGGGTCGCTAAACATTCAGTACTTC. Translation gives CASSLEGSLNIQYF.

The rearrangement links TRBV28 to TRBJ2-7, with 8 bases identical to TRBD1. J lost 3 bases, V lost 3 bases, and 10 bases had no gene match. This CDR3 is built from 16 residues. CDR1 is MDHEN and CDR2 is SYDVKM in the germline V gene. The CDR3 loop reads CASSFRGSGGFYEQYF. Written as DNA, the CDR3 is TGTGCCAGCAGTTTTAGAGGATCAGGGGGCTTCTACGAGCAGTACTTC.

This chain's CDR3 is CASSEPGWGYEAFF. CDR3 coding DNA: TGTGCCAGCAGTGAACCCGGGTGGGGATATGAAGCTTTCTTT. The V gene is TRBV6-5, the J gene TRBJ1-1; D not certain. The germline V gene encodes CDR1 MNHEY and CDR2 SVGAGI. The length of the CDR3 is 14 residues. V was shortened by 5 bases and J by 7 bases, with 17 bases between the two germline ends.

This chain joins TRBV6-1 and TRBJ2-1; D gene uncertain. From germline, CDR1 is MNHNS and CDR2 SASEGT. CDR3 length: 15 residues. Trimming removed 0 bases from V and 8 bases from J, with 14 bases in between. The CDR3 nucleotides are TGTGCCAGCAGTGAAGCGCGGAGTTCAGGCGATGAGCAGTTCTTC. Residues: CASSEARSSGDEQFF.

The J gene is TRBJ2-5, the V gene TRBV28, with D perhaps TRBD2 (5 bases). This CDR3 has 14 amino acids. CDR1 is MDHEN and CDR2 is SYDVKM in the germline V gene. The germline V and J ends were trimmed by 8 bases and 9 bases, with 22 bases remaining between them. CDR3 coding DNA: TGTGCCAGCTCGCCTTTTCGGACGGTGGAGGCCCAGTACTTC. It is translated as CASSPFRTVEAQYF. Based on the CDR3 plus reference TRBV28 and TRBJ2-5, the full variable domain is DVKVTQSSRYLVKRTGEKVFLECVQDMDHENMFWYRQDPGLGLRLIYFSYDVKMKEKGDIPEGYSVSREKKERFSLILESASTNQTSMYLCASSPFRTVEAQYFGPGTRLLVL.

CDR3 in DNA: TGCGCCAGCAGCCGCACTCTGGTTGGGGGCCACGAGCAGTACTTC. Its protein is CASSRTLVGGHEQYF. The rearrangement joins TRBV4-3 to TRBJ2-7; TRBD1 might be the D (6 bases). V lost 4 bases, J lost 5 bases, and 18 bases lay in between. This CDR3 comprises 15 residues. The germline V gene encodes CDR1 LGHNA and CDR2 YSLEER.

The rearrangement uses TRBV9 and TRBJ2-2; 7 bases are shared with TRBD2. This CDR3 comprises 18 residues. Germline loops: CDR1 SGDLS, CDR2 YYNGEE. The trim removed 0 bases at V and 0 bases at J, leaving 8 bases unmatched. The CDR3 DNA reads TGTGCCAGCAGCGTAGTGGGAGGGCTCGGCTCGAACACCGGGGAGCTGTTTTTT. Translating gives CASSVVGGLGSNTGELFF. The whole variable domain, remainder taken from reference TRBV9 and TRBJ2-2, is DSGVTQTPKHLITATGQRVTLRCSPRSGDLSVYWYQQSLDQGLQFLIQYYNGEERAKGNILERFSAQQFPDLHSELNLSSLELGDSALYFCASSVVGGLGSNTGELFFGEGSRLTVL.